A selection of T cell receptor beta chains follows, all from one sample in a study of T cells in Graves' hyperthyroidism and ophthalmopathy. TCRdb recomputed calls from the multiplex PCR reads with MiXCR, one row per CDR3 protein. Of about 350,000 distinct CDR3 sequences detected, approximately 15% appear once; the ten largest clones hold about 22%. Material: blood. These receptors all stem from a young woman with Graves' hyperthyroidism. CDR3s leave out the opening cysteine and the closing phenylalanine or tryptophan.

V	J	CDR3
TRBV6-1	TRBJ1-2	ASSEARAAYYGYT
TRBV30	TRBJ2-1	AWSVRGLAAYNEQF
TRBV13	TRBJ2-5	ASTRLARSAETQY
TRBV11-2	TRBJ2-5	ASSFRTSGRAGETQY
TRBV3-1	TRBJ2-3	ATRTSGRSDTQY
TRBV28	TRBJ2-5	ASSRPGRERETQY
TRBV3-1	TRBJ2-7	ASSQGDRTMQY
TRBV15	TRBJ2-2	ATSRDRGAGELF
TRBV10-3	TRBJ1-2	AIQEGSNYGYT
TRBV7-9	TRBJ2-5	ASSSQAGGFAVNKETQY
TRBV28	TRBJ2-3	ASSFQGLAGPRDTQY
TRBV27	TRBJ2-6	ASSFGTSGYSGANVLT
TRBV12-3/TRBV12-4	TRBJ1-3	ASILTGISGNTIY
TRBV20-1	TRBJ2-3	SARDGTMGTDTQY
TRBV6-1	TRBJ2-1	ASRLRDSSNEQF
TRBV12-3/TRBV12-4	TRBJ1-2	ASIATGGAEGYT
TRBV7-2	TRBJ2-5	ASSPTLAGVGETQY
TRBV29-1	TRBJ1-2	SVHRQDYGYT
TRBV11-2	TRBJ2-7	ASSLVLAGNYEQY
TRBV20-1	TRBJ2-1	SASPFGSNNEQF
TRBV11-2	TRBJ2-3	ASGNGGLSDTQY
TRBV6-6	TRBJ2-7	ASSYSPELSSYEQY